The rows below give T cell receptor beta chains drawn from one sample of a study of blood T cell repertoires in COVID-19. Profiling relied on immunoSEQ multiplex PCR, and the TCRdb table lists in-frame clones only, not all of them. The repertoire has 70,000 to 100,000 clones, around nine tenths of them found once; the top ten carry around 1.6%. Sequencing input: peripheral blood. These receptors all come from a man in his 60s with acute or convalescent COVID-19. Each CDR3 is given with its conserved first and last residue. The order of the fields is V gene, CDR3 length, D gene, clone size, J gene, CDR3 DNA, CDR3 protein. A D gene is named only where the DNA matches it firmly. Rows may omit the clone size; those that give it use once, few, many or a size class.

TRBV12-3/TRBV12-4,13,NA,NA,TRBJ2-7,TGTGCCAGCAGTTTTTACAGCCCCTACGAGCAGTACTTC,CASSFYSPYEQYF
TRBV9,13,NA,NA,TRBJ1-1,TGTGCCAGCAGCGAGTCTCCCGGGGCTGAAGCTTTCTTT,CASSESPGAEAFF
TRBV7-9,13,TRBD2,NA,TRBJ2-5,TGTGCCAGCCCCGGGGGGGCAGGGGAGACCCAGTACTTC,CASPGGAGETQYF
TRBV7-6,16,TRBD1,NA,TRBJ2-2,TGTGCCAGCAGCTACGGGACAGACGCGAACACCGGGGAGCTGTTTTTT,CASSYGTDANTGELFF
TRBV11-3,13,TRBD2,NA,TRBJ2-3,TGTGCCAGCAGCTTAGCGGGAGGAGATACGCAGTATTTT,CASSLAGGDTQYF
TRBV4-1,16,TRBD1,NA,TRBJ2-1,TGCGCCAGCAGCCAAGATCCGGGACAGGGAAGCAATGAGCAGTTCTTC,CASSQDPGQGSNEQFF
TRBV7-2,17,NA,once,TRBJ2-6,TGTGCCAGCAGCTTAGGAGTGGTCGGCTCTGGGGCCAACGTCCTGACTTTC,CASSLGVVGSGANVLTF
TRBV28,14,NA,NA,TRBJ1-2,TGTGCCAGCACGCCCACCCGGGAGGGTAATGGCTACACCTTC,CASTPTREGNGYTF
TRBV6-5,15,NA,NA,TRBJ1-1,TGTGCCAGCAGTCCCTCCGGGGTATTGAACACTGAAGCTTTCTTT,CASSPSGVLNTEAFF
TRBV7-4,19,NA,NA,TRBJ1-5,TGTGCCAGCAGCTTAGCTCCGGTGAGGGTGGGAGCGAGCAATCAGCCCCAGCATTTT,CASSLAPVRVGASNQPQHF
TRBV9,15,TRBD2,NA,TRBJ2-1,TGTGCCAGCAGCGAGGGAGGGGCAGGGTCAAATGAGCAGTTCTTC,CASSEGGAGSNEQFF
TRBV2,14,TRBD2,NA,TRBJ2-1,TGTGCCAGCAATCGGGAGGGGGTCTACAATGAGCAGTTCTTC,CASNREGVYNEQFF
TRBV28,13,TRBD1,NA,TRBJ1-2,TGTGCCAGCAGTAAATCTACAGGGGCTGGCTACACCTTC,CASSKSTGAGYTF
TRBV24-1,15,NA,NA,TRBJ2-1,TGTGCCACCTCGGACAGGAGGGACTCCTACAATGAGCAGTTCTTC,CATSDRRDSYNEQFF
TRBV5-1,16,NA,NA,TRBJ2-1,TGCGCCAGCAGCTTGTGGAGTGGTGTCGTGGGGGGTGAGCAGTTCTTC,CASSLWSGVVGGEQFF
TRBV10-3,13,NA,NA,TRBJ1-1,TGTGCCTCCGCCTATGATTTGAACACTGAAGCTTTCTTT,CASAYDLNTEAFF
TRBV27,15,TRBD1,once,TRBJ1-2,TGTGCCAGCAGTCCGAACCGACAGGGCAGGTATGGCTACACCTTC,CASSPNRQGRYGYTF
TRBV6-5,13,TRBD2,NA,TRBJ2-7,TGTGCCAGCAAAGGGACTAGCGGGGACGAGCAGTACTTC,CASKGTSGDEQYF
TRBV3-1/TRBV3-2,19,TRBD2,NA,TRBJ2-7,TGTGCCAGCAGCTCGCGACTAGCGGGAGGGCCAGCCCTCTCCTACGAGCAGTACTTC,CASSSRLAGGPALSYEQYF
TRBV6-5,14,TRBD2,NA,TRBJ2-5,TGTGCCAGCAGTACAGGACTAGCGTCCGAGACCCAGTACTTC,CASSTGLASETQYF
TRBV4-1,16,NA,NA,TRBJ2-1,TGCGCCAGCAGCCAAGATAGCGCCAGCCGGTACAATGAGCAGTTCTTC,CASSQDSASRYNEQFF
TRBV28,13,NA,NA,TRBJ1-2,TGTGCCAGCAGTTGGGGGGGCCTCGAAGGCTACACCTTC,CASSWGGLEGYTF
TRBV19,17,TRBD2,NA,TRBJ2-1,TGTGCCAGTAGTGTAGGACTAGCGGGAGTTTTCTACAATGAGCAGTTCTTC,CASSVGLAGVFYNEQFF
TRBV7-9,12,NA,NA,TRBJ2-2,TGTGCCAGCAGCCTATCCACCGGGGAGCTGTTTTTT,CASSLSTGELFF
TRBV9,15,NA,NA,TRBJ2-3,TGTGCCAGCACCCGAAGGGGGGGAGAAGGGGATACGCAGTATTTT,CASTRRGGEGDTQYF
TRBV7-8,14,NA,NA,TRBJ1-6,TGTGCCAGCAGCTTAGGCAGGGGAAGCTCACCCCTCCACTTT,CASSLGRGSSPLHF
TRBV5-1,16,TRBD2,NA,TRBJ2-5,TGCGCCACCACCATGGGAGTAGCGGGAGGGCTGGAGACCCAGTACTTC,CATTMGVAGGLETQYF
TRBV7-8,17,TRBD1,NA,TRBJ1-5,TGTGCCAGCAGTTTACAGGGGATCACCGCCTCAGATCAGCCCCAGCATTTT,CASSLQGITASDQPQHF
TRBV19,16,TRBD1,NA,TRBJ2-2,TGTGCCAGTAGCCCAACAGGGGGCAAAGACACCGGGGAGCTGTTTTTT,CASSPTGGKDTGELFF
TRBV6-2/TRBV6-3,15,TRBD1,NA,TRBJ1-5,TGTGCCAGCAGTTCCTCGACAGGGAGAGGGCAGCCCCAGCATTTT,CASSSSTGRGQPQHF
TRBV5-3,13,TRBD2,NA,TRBJ2-3,TGTGGTCGAGTAGCGGGAGGGCCAGATACGCAGTATTTT,CGRVAGGPDTQYF
TRBV12-3/TRBV12-4,13,NA,NA,TRBJ1-2,TGTGCCAGCAGTTTAAAGAGGAACTATGGCTACACCTTC,CASSLKRNYGYTF
TRBV15,16,NA,NA,TRBJ1-4,TGTGCCACCAGCGGGTTGAAAGAGGATTTCATCAAAAAACTGTTTTTT,CATSGLKEDFIKKLFF
TRBV2,14,NA,NA,TRBJ1-5,TGTGCCAGCAGTTTGACTGTCGACAATCAGCCCCAGCATTTT,CASSLTVDNQPQHF
TRBV19,14,NA,once,TRBJ2-7,TGTGCCAGCCGGCCCAAAGGCGGAAACTACGAGCAGTACTTC,CASRPKGGNYEQYF
TRBV20-1,11,TRBD1,once,TRBJ1-1,TGCAGTGCTCGTGGACAGGGTGAAGCTTTCTTT,CSARGQGEAFF
TRBV11-2,14,TRBD1,NA,TRBJ2-1,TGTGCCAGCAGCCCGGGGACAGCCTACAATGAGCAGTTCTTC,CASSPGTAYNEQFF
TRBV4-3,15,NA,NA,TRBJ1-2,TGCGCCAGCAGCCAAGTTCCCGGCGGAGACTATGGCTACACCTTC,CASSQVPGGDYGYTF
TRBV7-3,17,TRBD2,NA,TRBJ2-3,TGTGCCAGCAGCCCGCGCGGGGGGAGAGGAATCACAGATACGCAGTATTTT,CASSPRGGRGITDTQYF
TRBV7-8,14,TRBD1,NA,TRBJ1-1,TGTGCCAGCAGCTTGGGGACAGGGGACACTGAAGCTTTCTTT,CASSLGTGDTEAFF
TRBV19,15,NA,NA,TRBJ2-2,TGTGCCAGTAGTATAGTACAGGGACACACCGGGGAGCTGTTTTTT,CASSIVQGHTGELFF
TRBV19,14,NA,NA,TRBJ2-1,TGTGCCAGTAGTATAGGTCTAGACTACAATGAGCAGTTCTTC,CASSIGLDYNEQFF
TRBV7-9,12,NA,once,TRBJ1-2,TGTGCCAGCAGCCGGACAAACTATGGCTACACCTTC,CASSRTNYGYTF
TRBV10-1,14,NA,once,TRBJ1-6,TGCGCCAGCAGTGAGCGGGGGAATAATTCACCCCTCCACTTT,CASSERGNNSPLHF
TRBV10-3,13,NA,NA,TRBJ2-1,TGTGCCATCAGTGAGCGGGGCTACAATGAGCAGTTCTTC,CAISERGYNEQFF
TRBV28,13,NA,once,TRBJ2-7,TGTGCCAGCAGTTCTACAGGGAGATACGAGCAGTACTTC,CASSSTGRYEQYF
TRBV2,15,TRBD2,NA,TRBJ2-1,TGTGCCAGCAGCCAACGGACTAGCGGGAGGATTGAGCAGTTCTTC,CASSQRTSGRIEQFF
TRBV11-2,14,NA,NA,TRBJ1-1,TGTGCCAGCAGCTTAGGTGCAGGGAACACTGAAGCTTTCTTT,CASSLGAGNTEAFF
TRBV21-1,11,NA,NA,TRBJ2-7,TGTGCCAGCAGCAGGAGGAACGAGCAGTACTTC,CASSRRNEQYF
TRBV3-1/TRBV3-2,15,NA,once,TRBJ2-5,TGTGCCAGCGGCGGCACTACCTACACCCAAGAGACCCAGTACTTC,CASGGTTYTQETQYF
TRBV9,13,NA,once,TRBJ2-7,TGTGCCAGCAGCGTAGCGGTTTCCTACGAGCAGTACTTC,CASSVAVSYEQYF